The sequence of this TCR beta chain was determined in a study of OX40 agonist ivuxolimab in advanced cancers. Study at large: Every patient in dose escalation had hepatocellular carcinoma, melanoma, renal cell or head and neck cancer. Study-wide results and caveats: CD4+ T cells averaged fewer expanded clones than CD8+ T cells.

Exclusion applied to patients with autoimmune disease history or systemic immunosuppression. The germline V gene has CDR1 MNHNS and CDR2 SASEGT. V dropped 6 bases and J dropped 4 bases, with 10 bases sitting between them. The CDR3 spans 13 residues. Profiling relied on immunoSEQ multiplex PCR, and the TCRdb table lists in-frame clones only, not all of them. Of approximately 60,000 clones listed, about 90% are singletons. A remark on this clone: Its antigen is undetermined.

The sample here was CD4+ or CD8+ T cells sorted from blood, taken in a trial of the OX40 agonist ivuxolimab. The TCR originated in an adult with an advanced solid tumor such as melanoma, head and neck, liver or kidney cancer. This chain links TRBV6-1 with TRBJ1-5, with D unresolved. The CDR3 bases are TGTGCCAGCAGCGAGCTGAGGAATCAGCCCCAGCATTTT. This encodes CASSELRNQPQHF.